The 21 T cell receptor beta chains given below trace back to one sample, sequenced in a study of cytotoxic CD8 clonotypes in ibrutinib-treated CLL. Assay used: immunoSEQ multiplex PCR; TCRdb lists only in-frame clones, some missing. The sample lists about 160,000 clones, more than 65% occurring once. The sample here was PBMCs, taken after 12 months of ibrutinib treatment. All receptors derive from a human donor with chronic lymphocytic leukemia.

The J gene is TRBJ2-1, the V gene TRBV29-1; 7 bases agree with TRBD1. The CDR3 has 13 amino acids. V was clipped by 4 bases and J by 1 base; unmatched bases: 1. Germline loops: CDR1 SQVTM, CDR2 ANQGSEA. The DNA of the CDR3 is TGCAGCGTTGGACAGGGTTCCTACAATGAGCAGTTCTTC. Its protein is CSVGQGSYNEQFF.

The J gene is TRBJ2-3, the V gene TRBV7-9, with D possibly matching TRBD1 (5 bases). This CDR3 is built from 15 residues. The germline CDR1 and CDR2 sequences are SEHNR and FQNEAQ (reference sequence). Trimming removed 4 bases at V and 2 bases at J, with 13 bases between. The CDR3 DNA reads TGTGCCAGCAGCTGGGGCAGACGGGTCACAGATACGCAGTATTTT. It translates to CASSWGRRVTDTQYF.

The CDR3: CASSLRGGELFF. The DNA for the CDR3 is TGTGCCAGCAGTTTGAGGGGCGGGGAGCTGTTTTTT. V gene TRBV27 combines with J gene TRBJ2-2; D may be TRBD1 or TRBD2 (5 bases each). Trimming pared 3 bases from V and 7 bases from J, leaving 6 bases between. There are 12 residues in the CDR3. Germline CDR1 is MNHEY and CDR2 is SMNVEV (reference sequence).

This clone was seen a single time. The genes are TRBV28 and TRBJ1-4; D may be TRBD1 (6 bases). Trimming took off 4 bases at V and 8 bases at J, with 20 bases between the two ends. The germline CDR1 and CDR2 sequences are MDHEN and SYDVKM. This CDR3 is 16 amino acids long. The CDR3: CASSSLRGGTNEKLFF. The CDR3 DNA follows: TGTGCCAGCAGTTCCCTCCGCGGCGGGACAAACGAAAAACTGTTTTTT. Combining the CDR3 with reference TRBV28 and TRBJ1-4 gives the whole variable domain DVKVTQSSRYLVKRTGEKVFLECVQDMDHENMFWYRQDPGLGLRLIYFSYDVKMKEKGDIPEGYSVSREKKERFSLILESASTNQTSMYLCASSSLRGGTNEKLFFGSGTQLSVL.

The chain uses TRBV7-9 and TRBJ1-2; D is possibly TRBD1 (6 bases). The CDR3 length is 16 residues. V dropped 3 bases and J dropped 2 bases, with 16 bases sitting between them. The germline V gene encodes CDR1 SEHNR and CDR2 FQNEAQ (reference sequence). The CDR3 DNA is TGTGCCAGCAGCTTGACAGGACGCGTGGGGAACTATGGCTACACCTTC. This translates into CASSLTGRVGNYGYTF. Full variable domain (missing parts from reference TRBV7-9 and TRBJ1-2): DTGVSQNPRHKITKRGQNVTFRCDPISEHNRLYWYRQTLGQGPEFLTYFQNEAQLEKSRLLSDRFSAERPKGSFSTLEIQRTEQGDSAMYLCASSLTGRVGNYGYTFGSGTRLTVV.

The rearrangement joins TRBV5-1 to TRBJ2-7; D unresolved. The CDR3 runs to 13 residues. CDR1 and CDR2 from the germline V gene are SGHRS and YFSETQ. V was cut by 7 bases and J by 2 bases, with 13 bases left in between. DNA of the CDR3: TGCGCCAGCGGAAACGACGGCCCCTACGAGCAGTACTTC. Translated: CASGNDGPYEQYF.

V usage is TRBV28 and J usage is TRBJ2-1; perhaps TRBD1 as D (6 bases). The V end lost 6 bases, the J end lost 0 bases, and 15 bases lay between the germline ends. Germline assignment: CDR1 MDHEN and CDR2 SYDVKM. The CDR3 sequence is 16 residues long. The CDR3 loop is CASSPPGRGSYNEQFF. Here the CDR3 DNA reads TGTGCCAGCAGCCCCCCGGGCAGGGGCTCCTACAATGAGCAGTTCTTC.

The table lists this clone with a few counts. V and J are TRBV4-3 and TRBJ2-1; 7 bases agree with TRBD1. V shed 0 bases, J shed 7 bases, and the junction held 9 bases outside the gene matches. Germline CDR1 and CDR2: LGHNA and YSLEER. There are 16 residues in the CDR3. CDR3 protein: CASSQDWTGFANEQFF. The CDR3 nucleotides read TGCGCCAGCAGCCAAGACTGGACAGGTTTTGCGAATGAGCAGTTCTTC.

In this sample, this clone turned up once. The V and J genes are TRBV7-7 and TRBJ2-1, with D unresolved. Trimming removed 1 base at V and 5 bases at J, with 6 bases between. This CDR3 spans 13 amino acids. Looked up from germline, CDR1 is SSHAT and CDR2 is FNYEAQ (reference sequence). Here the CDR3 reads CASSLEADNEQFF. CDR3 nucleotides: TGTGCCAGCAGCTTAGAAGCCGACAATGAGCAGTTCTTC.

This clone has more than one count but fewer than ten. The chain uses TRBV28 and TRBJ1-5; a possible D gene is TRBD1 (5 bases). CDR1 is MDHEN and CDR2 is SYDVKM in the germline V gene. The CDR3 extends over 15 amino acids. V was pared by 6 bases and J by 2 bases, with 14 bases between. The CDR3 reads CASRTIQGRNQPQHF. The DNA for the CDR3 is TGTGCCAGCAGGACCATCCAGGGTCGCAATCAGCCCCAGCATTTT.

The chain combines TRBV18 with TRBJ1-2; 9 bases agree with TRBD1. Germline V gene sequence: CDR1 KGHSH, CDR2 LQKENI. Trimming at V came to 7 bases and at J to 3 bases, leaving 9 bases not matched to a gene. This CDR3 has 15 residues. The CDR3 protein is CASCPTGGNYYGYTF. CDR3 bases: TGTGCCAGCTGTCCGACAGGGGGGAACTACTATGGCTACACCTTC.

This clone was observed a handful of times. V is TRBV10-3 and J is TRBJ2-1; 10 nucleotides match TRBD2. V lost 6 bases, J lost 10 bases, and 9 bases stayed unmatched. From germline, CDR1 is ENHRY and CDR2 SYGVKD. The CDR3 length is 14 residues. The CDR3 protein is CAISSLAGRGEQFF. CDR3 DNA sequence: TGTGCCATCAGCTCACTAGCGGGGCGGGGGGAGCAGTTCTTC.

The table lists this clone with a few counts. This chain uses TRBV27 with TRBJ1-2; possible D gene TRBD1, 5 bases. CDR1 is MNHEY, CDR2 SMNVEV, per germline (reference sequence). V was trimmed by 7 bases and J by 7 bases, leaving 19 bases between them. The CDR3 contains 14 residues. CDR3 nucleotide sequence: TGTGCCAGCAAATACAGGACCGGGGAGGGTGGCTACACCTTC. Translated, it gives CASKYRTGEGGYTF.

The chain combines TRBV6-1 with TRBJ2-7; no firm D call. Trimming removed 0 bases from V and 4 bases from J, with 13 bases in between. Germline V gene lookup returns CDR1 MNHNS and CDR2 SASEGT. The CDR3 contains 15 residues. The CDR3 DNA follows: TGTGCCAGCAGTGAAGCAGCAGCGCTAATTTACGAGCAGTACTTC. Residues: CASSEAAALIYEQYF.

The chain recombines TRBV19 with TRBJ2-1; the match to TRBD2 covers 7 bases. CDR1 and CDR2 (germline): LNHDA, SQIVND (reference sequence). This CDR3 has 16 residues. Trimming took 7 bases from V and 3 from J; bases not matched to a gene: 12. CDR3 nucleotide sequence: TGTGCCAGTACCTATAGGGGACTAAATAACTACAATGAGCAGTTCTTC. It specifies CASTYRGLNNYNEQFF.

The chain has TRBV9 and TRBJ2-7, with 9 bases identical to TRBD1. This CDR3 spans 17 amino acids. The germline CDR1 and CDR2 sequences are SGDLS and YYNGEE. Trimming removed 0 bases from V and 3 bases from J; junction bases left unmatched: 10. CDR3 DNA sequence: TGTGCCAGCAGCGTAGAGGCGACAGGGGGTAGCCTCTACGAGCAGTACTTC. Translation gives CASSVEATGGSLYEQYF.

The chain employs TRBV6-4 and TRBJ2-3; D is unresolved. There are 13 residues in the CDR3. Between the trimmed V and J ends, which lost 6 bases and 1 base, there was a span of 8 bases. Germline V gene sequence: CDR1 MRHNA, CDR2 SNTAGT. The CDR3 reads CASRASGTDTQYF. The CDR3 bases are TGTGCCAGCAGGGCATCAGGCACAGATACGCAGTATTTT.

The V and J genes are TRBV5-4 and TRBJ2-1; 8 positions match TRBD2. CDR1 and CDR2 from the germline V gene are SGHNT and YYREEE (reference sequence). Trimming at V came to 3 bases and at J to 3 bases, leaving 5 bases not matched to a gene. CDR3 length equals 15 residues. CDR3 in amino acids: CASSSSGGLYNEQFF. The CDR3 region has the DNA TGTGCCAGCAGCTCTTCGGGGGGGCTCTACAATGAGCAGTTCTTC. Using reference TRBV5-4 and TRBJ2-1 for the parts outside the CDR3, the full variable domain is ETGVTQSPTHLIKTRGQQVTLRCSSQSGHNTVSWYQQALGQGPQFIFQYYREEENGRGNFPPRFSGLQFPNYSSELNVNALELDDSALYLCASSSSGGLYNEQFFGPGTRLTVL.

The chain recombines TRBV7-2 with TRBJ1-2; D is unresolved. Per germline, CDR1 SGHTA and CDR2 FQGNSA. The CDR3 runs to 11 residues. Trimming shortened V by 3 bases and J by 1 base, and 0 bases separated the two germline ends. In DNA, the CDR3 is TGTGCCAGCAGCTTTAACTATGGCTACACCTTC. This encodes CASSFNYGYTF. Full variable domain (rest looked up from reference TRBV7-2 and TRBJ1-2): GAGVSQSPSNKVTEKGKDVELRCDPISGHTALYWYRQSLGQGLEFLIYFQGNSAPDKSGLPSDRFSAERTGGSVSTLTIQRTQQEDSAVYLCASSFNYGYTFGSGTRLTVV.

Comments on this clone: A read error may produce the germline difference seen at one junction end. This chain uses TRBV14 with TRBJ1-1; D is possibly TRBD1 (5 bases). The CDR3 covers 14 residues. Germline values: CDR1 SGHDN, CDR2 FVKESK. The CDR3 is CASSAPWGNAEAFF. The CDR3 DNA sequence: TGTGCCAGCAGCGCACCGTGGGGGAACGCTGAAGCTTTCTTT. The entire variable domain, with the rest obtained from reference TRBV14 and TRBJ1-1, is as follows: EAGVTQFPSHSVIEKGQTVTLRCDPISGHDNLYWYRRVMGKEIKFLLHFVKESKQDESGMPNNRFLAERTGGTYSTLKVQPAELEDSGVYFCASSAPWGNAEAFFGQGTRLTVV.

The chain links TRBV6-6 to TRBJ2-7; D perhaps matches TRBD1 (6 bases). This CDR3 has 12 residues. Germline CDR1 MNHNY, CDR2 SVGAGI (reference sequence). The V gene lost 5 bases and the J gene lost 4 bases, with 9 bases spanning the gap. The CDR3 nucleotides read TGTGCCAGCAGTAATACAGGGTACGAGCAGTACTTC. Amino acid sequence: CASSNTGYEQYF.